The 32 T cell receptor beta chains listed next were all sequenced from one sample in a study of blood T cell repertoires in COVID-19. Method: immunoSEQ multiplex PCR; TCRdb's copy keeps in-frame clones and lacks some. The sample contains approximately 22,000 clones, 75% to 90% of which appear only once. Sequenced input: peripheral blood. The receptors shown here come from a human donor in a cohort sampled during active COVID-19.

The chain recombines TRBV7-6 with TRBJ1-6; 7 positions match TRBD1. The length of the CDR3 is 20 residues. Germline V gives CDR1 SGHVS, CDR2 FNYEAQ. The junction had 20 bases not matched to a gene; V was cut back by 1 base and J by 8 bases. CDR3 DNA: TGTGCCAGCAGCTTAGAAATGGCCCCCCGTGGCAGGGGGTTTTATTCACCCCTCCACTTT. This gives the protein CASSLEMAPRGRGFYSPLHF. Based on the CDR3 plus reference TRBV7-6 and TRBJ1-6, the full variable domain is GAGVSQSPRYKVTKRGQDVALRCDPISGHVSLYWYRQALGQGPEFLTYFNYEAQQDKSGLPNDRFSAERPEGSISTLTIQRTEQRDSAMYRCASSLEMAPRGRGFYSPLHFGNGTRLTVT.

The J gene is TRBJ2-2, the V gene TRBV4-3, with D possibly TRBD1 on 5 matching bases. The CDR3 covers 16 residues. The V gene lost 4 bases and the J gene lost 0 bases, with 12 bases spanning the gap. Germline V gene lookup returns CDR1 LGHNA and CDR2 YSLEER. The CDR3 DNA reads as TGCGCCAGCAGCCGCCGCATGGGGCCGAACACCGGGGAGCTGTTTTTT. Its protein product is CASSRRMGPNTGELFF.

This chain connects TRBV27 to TRBJ1-2; the D is unclear. Trimming removed 3 bases at V and 4 bases at J, with 9 bases between. The V gene's germline CDR1 is MNHEY and CDR2 SMNVEV (reference sequence). The CDR3 extends over 13 amino acids. The CDR3 nucleotides are TGTGCCAGCAGTTTGGTACAGAGCTATGGCTACACCTTC. Residues: CASSLVQSYGYTF.

In nucleotides, the CDR3 is TGCGCCAGCGGGGCGGGAGACGGTACAGATACGCAGTATTTT. Amino acid sequence: CASGAGDGTDTQYF. The genes are TRBV5-1 and TRBJ2-3, with 7 bases aligning to TRBD2. The CDR3 length is 14 residues. J gave up 3 bases and V 7 bases, and 8 bases lay outside the gene matches. CDR1 and CDR2 from the germline V gene are SGHRS and YFSETQ.

The CDR3 nucleotides read TGTGCCAGCAGCTCTCGGACTAGCGGGAGGGCCTCACGGCAAGAGACCCAGTACTTC. It specifies CASSSRTSGRASRQETQYF. The genes are TRBV11-2 and TRBJ2-5; TRBD2 agrees at 15 bases. This CDR3 spans 19 amino acids. Trimming at V came to 4 bases and at J to 2 bases, leaving 11 bases not matched to a gene. Germline CDR1 SGHAT, CDR2 FQNNGV.

The gene calls are TRBV5-6 and TRBJ2-2; 10 nucleotides align to TRBD1. V trimming: 4 bases; J trimming: 7 bases; junction bases outside the gene matches: 7. The CDR3 consists of 15 residues. Germline CDR1 reads SGHDT; CDR2 reads YYEEEE. In nucleotides, the CDR3 is TGTGCCAGCAGCGCCGACAGGGGGCGAGGCGGGGAGCTGTTTTTT. Its translation: CASSADRGRGGELFF.

CDR3 loop: CASSPGQGANEKLFF. For the CDR3, the DNA is TGTGCCAGCAGCCCAGGACAGGGGGCTAATGAAAAACTGTTTTTT. V is TRBV7-9 and J is TRBJ1-4, with TRBD1 identical over 10 bases. Unmatched junction bases numbered 3, after V lost 5 bases and J lost 3 bases. The CDR3 extends over 15 amino acids. The V gene's germline CDR1 is SEHNR and CDR2 FQNEAQ (reference sequence).

The genes are TRBV6-6 and TRBJ2-4, with TRBD2 identical over 9 bases. Trimming at V came to 0 bases and at J to 8 bases, leaving 5 bases not matched to a gene. Germline V gene lookup returns CDR1 MNHNY and CDR2 SVGAGI (reference sequence). CDR3 length: 15 amino acids. The CDR3 region has the DNA TGTGCCAGCAGTTACTCGGATAGCGGGAGCTACATTCAGTACTTC. This sequence encodes CASSYSDSGSYIQYF.

The chain's CDR3 is CASSQDKRGPSEGTQYF. CDR3 nucleotides: TGCGCCAGCAGCCAAGATAAGCGGGGCCCATCGGAGGGTACGCAGTATTTT. The rearrangement links TRBV4-1 to TRBJ2-3; TRBD2 agrees at 7 bases. V dropped 0 bases and J dropped 8; count of bases not matched to a gene: 14. Germline V gene lookup returns CDR1 MGHRA and CDR2 YSYEKL. The CDR3 length is 17 residues.

V and J are TRBV5-1 and TRBJ1-1; D perhaps matches TRBD1 (5 bases). CDR3 length equals 12 residues. V dropped 0 bases and J dropped 5 bases, with 5 bases sitting between them. Germline CDR1 and CDR2: SGHRS and YFSETQ. This CDR3 reads CASSLEGTEAFF. For the CDR3, the DNA is TGCGCCAGCAGCTTGGAGGGGACTGAAGCTTTCTTT.

The V gene is TRBV6-5, the J gene TRBJ2-7; maybe TRBD2 (5 bases). Trimming shortened V by 2 bases and J by 6 bases, and 11 bases separated the two germline ends. The germline V gene has CDR1 MNHEY and CDR2 SVGAGI. The CDR3 is made up of 13 amino acids. The CDR3 coding sequence is TGTGCCAGCAGTTACAACGCGGGCGCCGAGCAGTACTTC. The encoded protein is CASSYNAGAEQYF.

In DNA form, the CDR3 reads TGTGCCAGCAGCCTCCTACTAGCGGGAGGGCCCTACGAGCAGTACTTC. Translated, it gives CASSLLLAGGPYEQYF. J is TRBJ2-7 and V is TRBV6-2 or TRBV6-3, with TRBD2 matching 13 bases. Germline V gene data show CDR1 as MNHEY and CDR2 as SVGEGT. V shed 6 bases, J shed 2 bases, and the junction held 7 bases outside the gene matches. CDR3 length equals 16 residues.

The rearrangement joins TRBV7-2 to TRBJ2-5; the match to TRBD2 covers 11 bases. J gave up 6 bases and V 2 bases, and 2 bases lay outside the gene matches. The CDR3 is 14 amino acids. Germline CDR1 and CDR2: SGHTA and FQGNSA. The CDR3 is CASSLTSGGKTQYF. CDR3 sequence (DNA): TGTGCCAGCAGCTTAACTAGCGGGGGAAAGACCCAGTACTTC.

Concerning this clone itself: The same CDR3 also results from other DNA sequences found in this sample. The chain links TRBV25-1 to TRBJ2-5; TRBD2 aligns across 10 bases. The CDR3 sequence is 17 residues long. The germline gives CDR1 MGHDK, CDR2 SYGVNS. V was pared by 6 bases and J by 2 bases, with 12 bases of the junction left unmatched. CDR3 amino acids: CASRPWTSGTSQETQYF. The CDR3 bases are TGTGCCAGCAGACCTTGGACTAGCGGTACGTCACAAGAGACCCAGTACTTC.

The chain couples TRBV19 to TRBJ1-2; no clear D. V dropped 3 bases and J dropped 5 bases, with 10 bases sitting between them. The V gene's germline CDR1 is LNHDA and CDR2 SQIVND (reference sequence). This CDR3 has 13 residues. In nucleotides, the CDR3 is TGTGCCAGTAGTATTTTTTCGGGGTATGGCTACACCTTC. This gives the protein CASSIFSGYGYTF. The full variable domain, rest sourced from reference TRBV19 and TRBJ1-2, is DGGITQSPKYLFRKEGQNVTLSCEQNLNHDAMYWYRQDPGQGLRLIYYSQIVNDFQKGDIAEGYSVSREKKESFPLTVTSAQKNPTAFYLCASSIFSGYGYTFGSGTRLTVV.

The chain uses TRBV5-1 and TRBJ2-3; D possibly corresponds to TRBD1 (5 bases). Trimming removed 0 bases at V and 0 bases at J, with 14 bases between. The germline gives CDR1 SGHRS, CDR2 YFSETQ. This CDR3 is built from 17 residues. As DNA, the CDR3 is TGCGCCAGCAGCTTGGCCATGGGGCGGCAAAGCACAGATACGCAGTATTTT. Protein product: CASSLAMGRQSTDTQYF.

The genes are TRBV2 and TRBJ1-4; the match to TRBD1 covers 7 bases. V shed 11 bases and J 7 bases; nucleotides not matched to a gene: 10. The CDR3 is made up of 13 amino acids. Germline lookup yields CDR1 SNHLY and CDR2 FYNNEI. CDR3 loop: CALQQGIAEKLFF. The CDR3 nucleotides read TGTGCCTTGCAACAGGGGATCGCTGAAAAACTGTTTTTT. The full variable domain, its missing parts supplied by reference TRBV2 and TRBJ1-4, is EPEVTQTPSHQVTQMGQEVILRCVPISNHLYFYWYRQILGQKVEFLVSFYNNEISEKSEIFDDQFSVERPDGSNFTLKIRSTKLEDSAMYFCALQQGIAEKLFFGSGTQLSVL.

The gene calls are TRBV28 and TRBJ2-5; D may be TRBD2 (5 bases). Trimming removed 5 bases at V and 0 bases at J, with 16 bases between. The CDR3 contains 16 residues. The V gene's germline CDR1 is MDHEN and CDR2 SYDVKM. The CDR3 coding sequence is TGTGCCAGCAGTCTCCCCTCAGCGGCAAACCAAGAGACCCAGTACTTC. Its protein product is CASSLPSAANQETQYF.

This sequence joins TRBV6-1 and TRBJ2-2; 12 positions match TRBD1. Germline lookup yields CDR1 MNHNS and CDR2 SASEGT. Trimming cost V 4 bases and J 6 bases; bases outside gene matches: 12. This CDR3 has 18 residues. For the CDR3, the DNA is TGTGCCAGCAGTGGGGGACAGGGGGCGTATTGGAGGTCCGGGGAGCTGTTTTTT. Protein sequence: CASSGGQGAYWRSGELFF.

The chain links TRBV7-3 to TRBJ2-4, with D possibly matching TRBD1 (6 bases). V dropped 0 bases and J dropped 2 bases, with 17 bases sitting between them. Germline lookup yields CDR1 SGHTA and CDR2 FQGTGA. CDR3 length: 18 residues. The CDR3 DNA is TGTGCCAGCAGCTTAACCCACACAGGGTTCGGAACCAAAAACATTCAGTACTTC. It translates to CASSLTHTGFGTKNIQYF. The whole variable domain, filled in from reference TRBV7-3 and TRBJ2-4, reads GAGVSQTPSNKVTEKGKYVELRCDPISGHTALYWYRQSLGQGPEFLIYFQGTGAADDSGLPNDRFFAVRPEGSVSTLKIQRTERGDSAVYLCASSLTHTGFGTKNIQYFGAGTRLSVL.

This clone ranks as medium-sized. The chain joins TRBV7-8 to TRBJ1-3, with 7 bases identical to TRBD1. J gave up 4 bases and V 4 bases, and 10 bases lay outside the gene matches. Germline lookup yields CDR1 SGHVS and CDR2 FQNEAQ. The CDR3 has 16 residues. The DNA for the CDR3 is TGTGCCAGCAGCTCACCCCGCGACAGGGTGGGAAACACCATATATTTT. It yields the protein CASSSPRDRVGNTIYF.

The chain carries TRBV2 and TRBJ2-1; D perhaps matches TRBD1 (6 bases). The CDR3 totals 14 residues. CDR1 is SNHLY, CDR2 FYNNEI, per germline. The V and J ends lost 3 bases and 7 bases respectively, with 13 bases between them. CDR3 in DNA: TGTGCCAGCAGTGATCGACAGGATAGGAATGAGCAGTTCTTC. Its translation: CASSDRQDRNEQFF. Supplemented by reference TRBV2 and TRBJ2-1, the full variable domain reads EPEVTQTPSHQVTQMGQEVILRCVPISNHLYFYWYRQILGQKVEFLVSFYNNEISEKSEIFDDQFSVERPDGSNFTLKIRSTKLEDSAMYFCASSDRQDRNEQFFGPGTRLTVL.

The J gene is TRBJ2-3, the V gene TRBV9; a weak D match, TRBD2 (6 bases). The V gene's germline CDR1 is SGDLS and CDR2 YYNGEE. Trimming took off 0 bases at V and 3 bases at J, with 11 bases between the two ends. The CDR3 totals 15 residues. The chain's CDR3 is CASSVGLAWTDTQYF. As DNA, the CDR3 is TGTGCCAGCAGCGTAGGGCTAGCGTGGACAGATACGCAGTATTTT.

The chain couples TRBV25-1 to TRBJ1-1; D is ambiguous. The CDR3 has 14 amino acids. CDR1 and CDR2 (germline): MGHDK, SYGVNS. Trimming shortened V by 1 base and J by 1 base, and 7 bases separated the two germline ends. CDR3 sequence (DNA): TGTGCCAGCAGTGAATTTGGGAGGAACACTGAAGCTTTCTTT. Its protein product is CASSEFGRNTEAFF.

The chain recombines TRBV7-2 with TRBJ1-2; TRBD1 might be the D (6 bases). Trimming removed 0 bases at V and 6 bases at J, with 11 bases between. This CDR3 has 14 residues. Per germline, CDR1 SGHTA and CDR2 FQGNSA. The CDR3 DNA sequence: TGTGCCAGCAGCTTAGCGCGGGGGGCGCATGGCTACACCTTC. The encoded protein is CASSLARGAHGYTF. Filled out from reference TRBV7-2 and TRBJ1-2, the complete variable domain reads GAGVSQSPSNKVTEKGKDVELRCDPISGHTALYWYRQSLGQGLEFLIYFQGNSAPDKSGLPSDRFSAERTGGSVSTLTIQRTQQEDSAVYLCASSLARGAHGYTFGSGTRLTVV.

This clone was counted once. V usage is TRBV5-1 and J usage is TRBJ2-5; 11 positions match TRBD1. The CDR3 is 15 amino acids. J was trimmed by 5 bases and V by 5 bases; bases with no gene match: 8. Germline V gene sequence: CDR1 SGHRS, CDR2 YFSETQ. The CDR3 loop is CASSSGQGGSETQYF. For the CDR3, the DNA is TGCGCCAGCAGTTCGGGACAGGGGGGATCGGAGACCCAGTACTTC.

A single count supports this clone. The rearrangement joins TRBV6-1 to TRBJ2-1; 10 bases match TRBD2. Germline trimming cut 7 bases from V and 4 bases from J; bases unmatched to any gene: 4. This CDR3 has 14 residues. From germline, CDR1 is MNHNS and CDR2 SASEGT. The chain's CDR3 is CASNLAGAYNEQFF. DNA of the CDR3: TGTGCCAGCAACCTAGCGGGGGCATACAATGAGCAGTTCTTC.

J is TRBJ2-1 and V is TRBV28, with TRBD2 matching over 10 bases. The CDR3 is made up of 18 amino acids. Germline loops: CDR1 MDHEN, CDR2 SYDVKM. The ends lost 2 bases at V and 5 bases at J; junction bases unmatched: 12. CDR3 amino acids: CASSLRSGRGLRDNEQFF. The CDR3 nucleotides read TGTGCCAGCAGTTTAAGGAGCGGGAGGGGGCTAAGGGACAATGAGCAGTTCTTC.

The J gene is TRBJ2-7, the V gene TRBV5-1, with a weak D call TRBD2 (5 bases). Germline loops: CDR1 SGHRS, CDR2 YFSETQ. V lost 1 base, J lost 3 bases, and 14 bases lay in between. This CDR3 spans 15 amino acids. The CDR3 DNA reads TGCGCCAGCAGCTTGAAACTCGAGGGTATCTACGAGCAGTACTTC. This sequence encodes CASSLKLEGIYEQYF.

This clone turned up a few times. This chain links TRBV5-4 with TRBJ1-2, with D uncertain. V lost 3 bases to trimming and J lost 0 bases, with 15 bases between them. The CDR3 consists of 16 residues. Per germline, CDR1 SGHNT and CDR2 YYREEE (reference sequence). This CDR3 reads CASSYSRGISNYGYTF. The CDR3 nucleotides are TGTGCCAGCAGCTACAGCCGAGGGATCTCTAACTATGGCTACACCTTC.

This chain connects TRBV5-4 to TRBJ2-3; D call uncertain. Germline V gene data show CDR1 as SGHNT and CDR2 as YYREEE (reference sequence). V was cut by 0 bases and J by 1 base, with 12 bases left in between. The CDR3 runs to 16 residues. CDR3 bases: TGTGCCAGCAGCTTGGAGGTGTTTCAGGGCACAGATACGCAGTATTTT. It is translated as CASSLEVFQGTDTQYF.

A remark on this clone: The same CDR3 is also encoded by other DNA sequences in this sample. V and J are TRBV27 and TRBJ2-7; TRBD1 agrees at 10 bases. Germline V lookup: CDR1 MNHEY, CDR2 SMNVEV (reference sequence). The CDR3 covers 16 residues. The V gene end was trimmed by 2 bases and the J gene end by 1 base; junction bases not matched to a gene: 5. The CDR3 protein is CASSLGDRGLSYEQYF. CDR3 DNA: TGTGCCAGCAGTTTAGGGGACAGGGGTTTGTCCTACGAGCAGTACTTC.